These 26 T cell receptor beta chains came from one sample sequenced in a study of cytomegalovirus exposure and HLA in healthy donors. Use of 60 Vbeta and 13 Jbeta primers characterized the PCR. The protocol was immunoSEQ multiplex PCR, while the TCRdb copy is restricted to in-frame clones and leaves out a portion. This sample has tens of thousands of clones; more than 60% occur once, and the top ten carry about 14%. Material for sequencing was PBMCs. All receptors derive from a male donor in good health and CMV-seropositive.

V is TRBV19 and J is TRBJ1-4; the D is unclear. Trimming cost V 7 bases and J 7 bases, with 10 bases left between them. The CDR3 sequence is 12 residues long. Looked up from germline, CDR1 is LNHDA and CDR2 is SQIVND (reference sequence). As DNA, the CDR3 is TGTGCCAGTAAAGACGGAGGTGAAAAACTGTTTTTT. Translation: CASKDGGEKLFF. Full variable domain (rest looked up from reference TRBV19 and TRBJ1-4): DGGITQSPKYLFRKEGQNVTLSCEQNLNHDAMYWYRQDPGQGLRLIYYSQIVNDFQKGDIAEGYSVSREKKESFPLTVTSAQKNPTAFYLCASKDGGEKLFFGSGTQLSVL.

V is TRBV6-1 and J is TRBJ2-1; TRBD2 matches at 8 bases. The CDR3 spans 16 residues. J was trimmed by 3 bases and V by 4 bases; bases with no gene match: 8. Germline assignment: CDR1 MNHNS and CDR2 SASEGT. CDR3 nucleotide sequence: TGTGCCAGCAGTGCCTCCGGGGGGGGCGACTACAATGAGCAGTTCTTC. Translation: CASSASGGGDYNEQFF.

The chain has TRBV4-3 and TRBJ1-4, with D maybe TRBD1 (6 bases). The CDR3 length is 15 residues. From germline, CDR1 is LGHNA and CDR2 YSLEER. V lost 7 bases, J lost 0 bases, and 12 bases lay in between. The CDR3 region is CASNLGQTTNEKLFF. Here the CDR3 DNA reads TGCGCCAGCAACCTCGGACAGACAACTAATGAAAAACTGTTTTTT.

The rearrangement links TRBV5-6 to TRBJ1-1; TRBD1 matches at 7 bases. Germline values: CDR1 SGHDT, CDR2 YYEEEE. V shed 0 bases, J shed 3 bases, and the junction held 5 bases outside the gene matches. The CDR3 loop spans 15 amino acids. The CDR3: CASSLGGGAYTEAFF. CDR3 DNA sequence: TGTGCCAGCAGCTTGGGAGGGGGCGCGTACACTGAAGCTTTCTTT.

This chain joins TRBV27 and TRBJ2-5, with D tentatively TRBD2 (7 bases). Germline V gene lookup returns CDR1 MNHEY and CDR2 SMNVEV (reference sequence). The CDR3 extends over 16 amino acids. V lost 5 bases and J 4 bases, leaving 20 bases between the germline ends. This CDR3 is CASSKGNGGRRETQYF. The CDR3 DNA is TGTGCCAGCAGTAAGGGGAACGGGGGGCGCAGAGAGACCCAGTACTTC.

The V call is TRBV6-4, the J call TRBJ2-7, with D hard to call. CDR1 and CDR2 from the germline V gene are MRHNA and SNTAGT. There are 14 residues in the CDR3. Trimming took 5 bases from V and 0 from J, leaving 11 bases between them. This CDR3 is CASSMTSSSYEQYF. For the CDR3, the DNA is TGTGCCAGCAGTATGACTTCCAGCTCCTACGAGCAGTACTTC.

The chain is built from TRBV6-6 and TRBJ1-1; 7 bases line up with TRBD1. V shed 5 bases, J shed 2 bases, and the junction held 5 bases outside the gene matches. CDR1 is MNHNY, CDR2 SVGAGI, per germline (reference sequence). CDR3 size: 14 residues. CDR3 coding DNA: TGTGCCAGCAGTACGTGGGACAGCAACACTGAAGCTTTCTTT. Translating it yields CASSTWDSNTEAFF.

This chain's CDR3 is CASSEATFTGDIMGNQPQHF. CDR3 coding DNA: TGTGCCAGCAGTGAAGCGACGTTCACAGGGGATATTATGGGCAATCAGCCCCAGCATTTT. V is TRBV2 and J is TRBJ1-5; TRBD1 matches at 7 bases. Germline V gives CDR1 SNHLY, CDR2 FYNNEI. The CDR3 extends over 20 amino acids. Losses at the gene ends were 0 bases for V and 2 bases for J; bases not matched to a gene: 16.

This clone has a handful of counts. The V gene is TRBV12-5, the J gene TRBJ2-1; TRBD2 matches at 8 bases. The CDR3 consists of 17 residues. The germline CDR1 and CDR2 sequences are LGHNT and FRNRAP. Trimming took 2 bases from V and 7 from J; bases not matched to a gene: 13. The CDR3 region is CASGLYYSGANENEQFF. The CDR3 DNA sequence: TGTGCTAGTGGTTTGTACTATAGCGGGGCAAACGAGAATGAGCAGTTCTTC.

The chain uses TRBV7-9 and TRBJ2-1; 10 bases align to TRBD2. Germline trimming cut 5 bases from V and 0 bases from J; bases unmatched to any gene: 1. CDR3 size: 15 residues. In germline, CDR1 is SEHNR, CDR2 FQNEAQ (reference sequence). CDR3 in amino acids: CASSPSGSSYNEQFF. CDR3 sequence (DNA): TGTGCCAGCAGCCCTAGCGGGAGCTCCTACAATGAGCAGTTCTTC.

This clone appeared a few times. This chain joins TRBV23-1 and TRBJ2-7, with D perhaps matching TRBD1 (5 bases). TRBV23-1 qualifies as an ORF whose function is uncertain. CDR3 length: 11 amino acids. With 8 bases removed from V and 6 bases from J, the gap between germline ends came to 11 bases. The CDR3 here is CASGALIEQYF. In nucleotides, the CDR3 is TGCGCCAGCGGGGCTCTGATCGAGCAGTACTTC.

The rearrangement uses TRBV11-2 and TRBJ2-1, with 8 bases aligning to TRBD2. Germline CDR1 reads SGHAT; CDR2 reads FQNNGV. J gave up 4 bases and V 4 bases, and 3 bases lay outside the gene matches. CDR3 size: 14 residues. The CDR3 is CASSSGRGYNEQFF. CDR3 bases: TGTGCCAGCAGCTCCGGGAGGGGATACAATGAGCAGTTCTTC. Full variable domain (remainder filled in from reference TRBV11-2 and TRBJ2-1): EAGVAQSPRYKIIEKRQSVAFWCNPISGHATLYWYQQILGQGPKLLIQFQNNGVVDDSQLPKDRFSAERLKGVDSTLKIQPAKLEDSAVYLCASSSGRGYNEQFFGPGTRLTVL.

This chain uses TRBV30 with TRBJ1-1; possibly TRBD1 for D (6 bases). V was shortened by 1 base and J by 5 bases, with 14 bases between the two germline ends. This CDR3 has 14 residues. The germline V gene encodes CDR1 GTSNPN and CDR2 SVGIG (reference sequence). CDR3: CAWSDYRESTEAFF. The CDR3 DNA reads as TGTGCCTGGAGTGACTACAGGGAGTCGACTGAAGCTTTCTTT.

The chain combines TRBV19 with TRBJ1-5, with 7 positions matching TRBD1. The CDR3 sequence is 14 residues long. The junction had 5 bases not matched to a gene; V was cut back by 7 bases and J by 2 bases. CDR1 LNHDA and CDR2 SQIVND come from the germline V gene (reference sequence). This CDR3 reads CASKRQGGNQPQHF. The CDR3 DNA reads as TGTGCCAGTAAAAGACAGGGAGGCAATCAGCCCCAGCATTTT.

This clone appeared a single time. The chain uses TRBV6-5 and TRBJ2-5, with TRBD1 matching 7 bases. J gave up 5 bases and V 2 bases, and 8 bases lay outside the gene matches. Germline loops: CDR1 MNHEY, CDR2 SVGAGI. CDR3 length: 15 residues. CDR3 protein: CASSYATGLGETQYF. In nucleotides, the CDR3 is TGTGCCAGCAGTTACGCGACAGGGTTGGGGGAGACCCAGTACTTC.

V and J are TRBV6-1 and TRBJ1-5, with a tentative D call TRBD1 (6 bases). Deletions cut 8 bases from V and 3 bases from J, with 17 bases between. Germline V gives CDR1 MNHNS, CDR2 SASEGT. The CDR3 has 15 amino acids. CDR3 residues: CASRFWGRNNQPQHF. CDR3 coding DNA: TGTGCCAGCCGGTTTTGGGGGCGGAACAATCAGCCCCAGCATTTT.

CDR3 protein: CASSEYGLNNSPLHF. CDR3 DNA sequence: TGTGCCAGCAGTGAATATGGACTTAATAATTCACCCCTCCACTTT. This chain links TRBV6-1 with TRBJ1-6; D unresolved. The germline gives CDR1 MNHNS, CDR2 SASEGT. CDR3 length equals 15 residues. Trimming removed 2 bases from V and 5 bases from J, with 10 bases in between.

This chain joins TRBV4-1 and TRBJ1-1; D uncertain. The CDR3 covers 13 residues. Trimming cost V 2 bases and J 2 bases, with 6 bases left between them. CDR1 and CDR2 from the germline V gene are MGHRA and YSYEKL. CDR3 residues: CASSQIPNTEAFF. CDR3 DNA: TGCGCCAGCAGCCAAATTCCAAACACTGAAGCTTTCTTT.

J is TRBJ2-1 and V is TRBV5-1; TRBD1 is a possible D gene (5 bases). V lost 2 bases and J lost 9, with 18 bases in between. This CDR3 contains 15 residues. Per germline, CDR1 SGHRS and CDR2 YFSETQ. CDR3 bases: TGCGCCAGCAGCTTAATCTGGGGCAGGGCGGCTGAGCAGTTCTTC. Residues: CASSLIWGRAAEQFF.

The chain recombines TRBV5-1 with TRBJ1-2; TRBD1 is a possible D gene (6 bases). V was cut by 4 bases and J by 8 bases, with 18 bases left in between. This CDR3 spans 14 amino acids. CDR1 is SGHRS, CDR2 YFSETQ, per germline. CDR3 region: CASSLSTGGGGYTF. As DNA, the CDR3 is TGCGCCAGCAGCCTATCGACAGGCGGTGGAGGCTACACCTTC.

This clone came up a few times. This chain connects TRBV15 to TRBJ1-1; TRBD1 agrees at 11 bases. V dropped 1 base and J dropped 5; count of bases not matched to a gene: 3. This CDR3 contains 15 residues. The germline V gene has CDR1 LNHNV and CDR2 YYDKDF (reference sequence). CDR3 DNA sequence: TGTGCCACCAGCAGAGGGACAGGGGGCTTGACTGAAGCTTTCTTT. Translation: CATSRGTGGLTEAFF.

The genes are TRBV11-2 and TRBJ2-7; 9 nucleotides agree with TRBD1. The CDR3 has 16 residues. The J segment lost 4 bases and the V segment lost 5 bases, leaving 12 bases of the junction unmatched. Germline loops: CDR1 SGHAT, CDR2 FQNNGV. The CDR3 here is CASSTNRGRRMYEQYF. Here the CDR3 DNA reads TGTGCCAGCAGCACGAACAGGGGGCGGAGGATGTACGAGCAGTACTTC.

This chain connects TRBV15 to TRBJ2-5; D may be TRBD2 (6 bases). The V end was cut by 0 bases, the J end by 5 bases, with 13 bases between. Germline values: CDR1 LNHNV, CDR2 YYDKDF (reference sequence). This CDR3 has 15 residues. The CDR3: CATSRDGGWRETQYF. In DNA, the CDR3 is TGTGCCACCAGCAGAGATGGAGGGTGGAGGGAGACCCAGTACTTC.

This chain uses TRBV25-1 with TRBJ2-2; possibly TRBD2 for D (6 bases). CDR1 and CDR2 from the germline V gene are MGHDK and SYGVNS. Trimming took off 0 bases at V and 1 base at J, with 9 bases between the two ends. There are 16 residues in the CDR3. The chain's CDR3 is CASSEYAGLNTGELFF. In DNA form, the CDR3 reads TGTGCCAGCAGTGAATATGCGGGGCTGAACACCGGGGAGCTGTTTTTT.

This rearrangement joins TRBV7-2 to TRBJ2-1, with unresolved D. Trimming shortened V by 7 bases and J by 7 bases, and 8 bases separated the two germline ends. The germline gives CDR1 SGHTA, CDR2 FQGNSA. The CDR3 is made up of 11 amino acids. CDR3 bases: TGTGCCAGCAAGAGATGGAATGAGCAGTTCTTC. Translated: CASKRWNEQFF. Full variable domain (remainder filled in from reference TRBV7-2 and TRBJ2-1): GAGVSQSPSNKVTEKGKDVELRCDPISGHTALYWYRQSLGQGLEFLIYFQGNSAPDKSGLPSDRFSAERTGGSVSTLTIQRTQQEDSAVYLCASKRWNEQFFGPGTRLTVL.

This chain connects TRBV29-1 to TRBJ2-3; 10 positions match TRBD2. The CDR3 length is 15 residues. Trimming cost V 4 bases and J 4 bases; bases outside gene matches: 8. Germline V gene data show CDR1 as SQVTM and CDR2 as ANQGSEA. For the CDR3, the DNA is TGCAGCGTTGGGACGACAGGGACTAGCGCAGATACGCAGTATTTT. This encodes CSVGTTGTSADTQYF.